This T cell receptor beta chain was identified during a study of blood T cell repertoires in COVID-19. Across the study: Sites across the United States, Italy and Spain contributed samples from acute and convalescent COVID-19. T cells, B-cell-depleted T cells, or PBMCs provided the cDNA or gDNA that served as material.

CDR3 length: 14 residues. The germline CDR1 and CDR2 sequences are PRHDT and FYEKMQ (reference sequence). The V segment lost 5 bases and the J segment 2 bases; nucleotides outside the gene matches: 1. Authors' data handling: Reference gene primer amplification yielded estimated nucleated cell counts. This table comes from immunoSEQ multiplex PCR, and its TCRdb copy is limited to in-frame clones, with some not included. Clonal size and the V and J genes are those of that table, whereas D and trimming came from the DNA. The sample lists more than 200,000 clones, 85% to 90% occurring once. The material sequenced was peripheral blood. V usage is TRBV13 and J usage is TRBJ1-3; 9 bases align to TRBD1. This TCR was sampled from a woman in her sixties or seventies with COVID-19, enrolled during active disease. The CDR3 is CASSRTGAGNTIYF. The DNA for the CDR3 is TGTGCCAGCAGCCGGACAGGGGCTGGAAACACCATATATTTT.